The present T cell receptor beta chain was sequenced within a study of cytomegalovirus exposure and HLA in healthy donors. Study findings and constraints: Presence/absence analyses supposed approximately even sequencing depth among donors.

The PCR contained 60 Vbeta and 13 Jbeta primers. Here immunoSEQ multiplex PCR was the method, and the copy in TCRdb shows in-frame clones only, minus some. The sample yields roughly 180,000 clones, under 85% seen once. A remark on this clone: Its antigen remains unidentified.

In germline, CDR1 is SGHRS, CDR2 YFSETQ. J was trimmed by 6 bases and V by 8 bases; bases with no gene match: 7. The CDR3 is 14 residues long. The chain has TRBV5-1 and TRBJ2-3, with 12 positions matching TRBD2. The clonotype originates from a male donor in good health and CMV-seronegative. Sequenced: PBMCs. The DNA for the CDR3 is TGCGCCAGTCTAGCGGGGGGGCCCGACGATACGCAGTATTTT. Protein: CASLAGGPDDTQYF.